A selection of T cell receptor beta chains follows, all from one sample in a study of T cell changes during pregnancy in multiple sclerosis. Generated by immunoSEQ multiplex PCR, the TCRdb table keeps only in-frame clones and is missing some. The profile covers approximately 44,000 clones, with 91% appearing a single time and under 0.5% taken by the ten largest. The source was CD4+ T cells from peripheral blood mononuclear cells, collected in the second trimester of pregnancy. These receptors were collected from a female donor in good health, enrolled as a control in a pregnancy study. Both conserved end residues are part of each CDR3. D genes are given only for firm matches. Where a row states a size, it is once, few, many or the class of an expanded clone; other rows omit it.

size	V	J	D	DNA	CDR3
NA	TRBV10-2	TRBJ1-5	NA	TGCGCCAGCAGTCGCTCCGGGGATTACAATCAGCCCCAGCATTTT	CASSRSGDYNQPQHF
NA	TRBV10-3	TRBJ2-1	TRBD2	TGTGCCATCAGCCTGGGACTAGCGGGAGGCACTGGTTACAATGAGCAGTTCTTC	CAISLGLAGGTGYNEQFF
NA	TRBV10-3	TRBJ2-3	NA	TGTGCCATCAATAATGGACAGCCCCACGGGAATACGCAGTATTTT	CAINNGQPHGNTQYF
NA	TRBV27	TRBJ2-5	TRBD1	TGTGCCAGCTTATCCCAGGACAGGGCGGCACCAGAGACCCAGTACTTC	CASLSQDRAAPETQYF
NA	TRBV6-4	TRBJ2-6	NA	TGTGCCAGCAGTGACTCGGCCCGCCTCTCTGGGGCCAACGTCCTGACTTTC	CASSDSARLSGANVLTF
NA	TRBV18	TRBJ1-2	NA	TGTGCCAGCTCATGGACAGAAAACTATGGCTACACCTTC	CASSWTENYGYTF
NA	TRBV6-5	TRBJ2-3	NA	TGTGCCAGCAGTTACGGGCAGGGCACAGATACGCAGTATTTT	CASSYGQGTDTQYF
NA	TRBV5-8	TRBJ2-5	TRBD1	TGTGCCAGCAGCTTGGGAGACAGGGGAGAGACCCAGTACTTC	CASSLGDRGETQYF
NA	TRBV6-1	TRBJ2-7	TRBD1	TGTGCCAGCAGTGAAGGGCGGACAGGGGGATACGAGCAGTACTTC	CASSEGRTGGYEQYF
NA	TRBV27	TRBJ2-2	NA	TGTGCCAGCAGTTCCGACTGGGAGCGCCTAAACACCGGGGAGCTGTTTTTT	CASSSDWERLNTGELFF
NA	TRBV7-9	TRBJ2-1	NA	TGTGCCAGCAGCTTAGTGGGGGCTCCTAACAATGAGCAGTTCTTC	CASSLVGAPNNEQFF
NA	TRBV6-5	TRBJ2-1	NA	TGTGCCAGCAGTTACTCGAGGGTTTACAATGAGCAGTTCTTC	CASSYSRVYNEQFF
NA	TRBV30	TRBJ1-1	TRBD1	TGTGCCTGGGGACAGGGGGCCCCGAACACTGAAGCTTTCTTT	CAWGQGAPNTEAFF
NA	TRBV4-3	TRBJ1-1	NA	TGCGCCAGCAGCCAGAACCCGACAGTGAACACTGAAGCTTTCTTT	CASSQNPTVNTEAFF
NA	TRBV18	TRBJ2-7	NA	TGTGCCAGCTCACCACCCCCCGGAGCCTACGAGCAGTACTTC	CASSPPPGAYEQYF
NA	TRBV28	TRBJ1-5	NA	TGTGCCAGCAGTTTAGCCTCAGGGGAACGAGGGCAGCCCCAGCATTTT	CASSLASGERGQPQHF
NA	TRBV27	TRBJ1-2	TRBD1	TGTGCCAGCAGACGGACAGGGGGCTATGGCTACACCTTC	CASRRTGGYGYTF
once	TRBV18	TRBJ1-4	NA	TGTGCCAGCTCACCCCAGATTGCAACTAATGAAAAACTGTTTTTT	CASSPQIATNEKLFF
few	TRBV28	TRBJ1-1	NA	TGTGCCAGCAGTCACAGGACGGGAGCGGGCACTGAAGCTTTCTTT	CASSHRTGAGTEAFF
once	TRBV5-4	TRBJ2-5	NA	TGTGCCAGCAGCTTGAGGGGTTGGCACCAAGAGACCCAGTACTTC	CASSLRGWHQETQYF
NA	TRBV6-1	TRBJ1-6	NA	TGTGCCAGCAGTGTATCCGAGGCCCCCCTCCACTTT	CASSVSEAPLHF
NA	TRBV29-1	TRBJ1-5	TRBD1	TGCAGCGTTGGAGGGGGCAGGGGGGATCAGCCCCAGCATTTT	CSVGGGRGDQPQHF